This entry is about one TCR beta chain. The CDR3 runs 11 residues. Germline values: CDR1 GTSNPN, CDR2 SVGIG (reference sequence). The J segment lost 10 bases and the V segment lost 5 bases, leaving 2 bases of the junction unmatched. This record comes from a study of blood T cell repertoires in COVID-19. Per the study methods: Amplifying reference gene primers gave estimates of nucleated cell counts. Clones were read by immunoSEQ multiplex PCR, and TCRdb kept only the in-frame ones, dropping some. That table supplies the V and J calls and clone size; D and trimming were determined from the DNA. The data hold under 150,000 clones, with around three quarters observed a single time.

The sequence derives from an elderly woman with acute or convalescent COVID-19. Sequences were obtained from peripheral blood. The gene calls are TRBV30 and TRBJ1-6, with 7 bases lining up with TRBD1. CDR3 residues: CAWDRDSPLHF. The CDR3 nucleotides read TGTGCCTGGGACAGGGACTCACCCCTCCACTTT.